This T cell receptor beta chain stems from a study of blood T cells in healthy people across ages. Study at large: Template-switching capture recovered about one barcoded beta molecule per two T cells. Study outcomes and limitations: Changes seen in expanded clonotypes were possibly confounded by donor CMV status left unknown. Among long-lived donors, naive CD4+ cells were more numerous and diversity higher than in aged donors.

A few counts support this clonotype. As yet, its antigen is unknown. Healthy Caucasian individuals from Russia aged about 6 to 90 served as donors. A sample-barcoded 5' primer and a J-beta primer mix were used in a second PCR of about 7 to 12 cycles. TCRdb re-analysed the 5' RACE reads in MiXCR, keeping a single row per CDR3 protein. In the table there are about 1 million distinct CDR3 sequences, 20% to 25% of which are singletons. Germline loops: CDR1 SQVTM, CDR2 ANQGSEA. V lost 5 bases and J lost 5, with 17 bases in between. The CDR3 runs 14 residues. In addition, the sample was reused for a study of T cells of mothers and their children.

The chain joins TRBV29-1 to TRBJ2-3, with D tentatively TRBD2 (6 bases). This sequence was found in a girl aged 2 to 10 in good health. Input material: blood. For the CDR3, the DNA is TGCAGCGTTAAGTCGAGGGGAGGAGAAGATACGCAGTATTTT. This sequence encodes CSVKSRGGEDTQYF.